This T cell receptor (beta chain) was identified in a study of radiotherapy plus CTLA-4 blockade in lung cancer. This CDR3 has 14 residues. The V gene lost 0 bases and the J gene lost 1 base, with 5 bases spanning the gap. Germline V gene data show CDR1 as SGDLS and CDR2 as YYNGEE. Note on this clone: Other DNA variants within this sample encode the same CDR3.

TCRdb's table, derived via immunoSEQ multiplex PCR, lists solely in-frame clones and lacks some. The sample holds about 88,000 clones, less than 80% seen once. This material consisted of peripheral blood, taken from a patient treated with radiotherapy plus ipilimumab. The TCR comes from a human donor with non-small cell lung cancer that progressed on radiotherapy plus ipilimumab. V usage is TRBV9 and J usage is TRBJ1-3; D is uncertain. The CDR3 DNA follows: TGTGCCAGCAGCGTAGCGGGATCTGGAAACACCATATATTTT. As protein: CASSVAGSGNTIYF.